This TCR beta chain is drawn from a study of chronic HIV infection and antiretroviral therapy. This clonotype has only a few counts. A single record per CDR3 protein comes from TCRdb applying MiXCR to the 5' RACE reads. The table shows roughly 48,000 distinct CDR3 sequences, with about 19% occurring only once. V lost 1 base, J lost 6 bases, and 15 bases lay in between. The CDR3 sequence is 15 residues long. Per germline, CDR1 DFQATT and CDR2 SNEGSKA (reference sequence). The TCR originated in an adult who had HIV and had not received antiretroviral therapy, or was an uninfected healthy control (not recorded which). What was sequenced was peripheral blood. The chain uses TRBV20-1 and TRBJ2-2; D is undetermined. CDR3 bases: TGCAGTGCTAGAGTCTCCCCACTCCGGGCCGGGGAGCTGTTTTTT. Translation gives CSARVSPLRAGELFF.